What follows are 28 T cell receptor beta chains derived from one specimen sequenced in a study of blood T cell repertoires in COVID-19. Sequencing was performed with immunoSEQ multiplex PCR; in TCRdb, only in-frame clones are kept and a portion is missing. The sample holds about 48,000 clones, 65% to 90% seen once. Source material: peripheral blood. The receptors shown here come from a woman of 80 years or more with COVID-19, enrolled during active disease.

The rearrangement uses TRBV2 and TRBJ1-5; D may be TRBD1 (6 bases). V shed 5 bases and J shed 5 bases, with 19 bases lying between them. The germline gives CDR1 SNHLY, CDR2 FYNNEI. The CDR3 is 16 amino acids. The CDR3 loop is CASSLLQGSRDQPQHF. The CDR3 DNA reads TGTGCCAGCAGTCTATTACAGGGCTCTAGAGATCAGCCCCAGCATTTT.

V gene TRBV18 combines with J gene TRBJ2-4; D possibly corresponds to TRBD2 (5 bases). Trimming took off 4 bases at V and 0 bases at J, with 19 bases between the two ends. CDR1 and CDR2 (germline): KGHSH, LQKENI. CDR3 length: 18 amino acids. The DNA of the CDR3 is TGTGCCAGCTCACTCTGGACGGGGAAAATACTAGCCAAAAACATTCAGTACTTC. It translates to CASSLWTGKILAKNIQYF. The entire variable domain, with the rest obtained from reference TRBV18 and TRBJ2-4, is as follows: NAGVMQNPRHLVRRRGQEARLRCSPMKGHSHVYWYRQLPEEGLKFMVYLQKENIIDESGMPKERFSAEFPKEGPSILRIQQVVRGDSAAYFCASSLWTGKILAKNIQYFGAGTRLSVL.

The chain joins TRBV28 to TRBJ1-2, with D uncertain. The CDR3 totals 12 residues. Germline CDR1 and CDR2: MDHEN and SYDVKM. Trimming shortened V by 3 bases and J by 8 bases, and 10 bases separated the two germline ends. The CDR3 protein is CASSLPTFGYTF. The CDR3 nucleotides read TGTGCCAGCAGTTTGCCGACATTCGGCTACACCTTC.

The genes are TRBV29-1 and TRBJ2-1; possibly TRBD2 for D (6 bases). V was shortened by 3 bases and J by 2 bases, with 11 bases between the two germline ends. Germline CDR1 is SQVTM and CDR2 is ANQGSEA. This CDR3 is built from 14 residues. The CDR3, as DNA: TGCAGCGTTGAGTCTAGCGAGACCTACAATGAGCAGTTCTTC. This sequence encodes CSVESSETYNEQFF.

Here the CDR3 DNA reads TGTGCCACCAGTGATTACACGCTTAACTATGGCTACACCTTC. Protein product: CATSDYTLNYGYTF. This chain connects TRBV24-1 to TRBJ1-2; D is unresolved. Looked up from germline, CDR1 is KGHDR and CDR2 is SFDVKD. This CDR3 contains 14 residues. The germline V and J ends were trimmed by 2 bases and 1 base, with 7 bases remaining between them.

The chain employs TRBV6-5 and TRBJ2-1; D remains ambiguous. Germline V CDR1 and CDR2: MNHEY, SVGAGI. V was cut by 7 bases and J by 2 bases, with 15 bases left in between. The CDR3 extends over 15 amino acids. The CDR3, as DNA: TGTGCCAGCATCCGAGGTCTTTGGACCTACAATGAGCAGTTCTTC. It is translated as CASIRGLWTYNEQFF.

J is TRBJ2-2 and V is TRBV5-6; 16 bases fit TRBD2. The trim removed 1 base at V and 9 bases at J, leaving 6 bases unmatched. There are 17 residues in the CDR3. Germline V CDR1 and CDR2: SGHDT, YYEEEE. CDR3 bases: TGTGCCAGCAGCTTGATGGGGACTAGCGGGAGGGCTTGGGAGCTGTTTTTT. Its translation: CASSLMGTSGRAWELFF.

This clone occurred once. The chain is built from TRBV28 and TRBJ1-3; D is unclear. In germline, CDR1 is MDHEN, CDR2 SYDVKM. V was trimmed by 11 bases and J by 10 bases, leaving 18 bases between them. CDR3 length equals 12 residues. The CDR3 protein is CAVSAGGRTIYF. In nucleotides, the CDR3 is TGTGCCGTCAGCGCAGGTGGGAGGACCATATATTTT. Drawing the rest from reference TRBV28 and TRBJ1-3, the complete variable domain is DVKVTQSSRYLVKRTGEKVFLECVQDMDHENMFWYRQDPGLGLRLIYFSYDVKMKEKGDIPEGYSVSREKKERFSLILESASTNQTSMYLCAVSAGGRTIYFGEGSWLTVV.

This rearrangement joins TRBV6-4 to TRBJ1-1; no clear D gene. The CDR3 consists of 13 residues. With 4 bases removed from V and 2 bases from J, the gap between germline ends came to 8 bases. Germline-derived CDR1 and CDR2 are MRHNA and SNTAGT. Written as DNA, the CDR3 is TGTGCCAGCAGTGGACAACCAAACACTGAAGCTTTCTTT. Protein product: CASSGQPNTEAFF.

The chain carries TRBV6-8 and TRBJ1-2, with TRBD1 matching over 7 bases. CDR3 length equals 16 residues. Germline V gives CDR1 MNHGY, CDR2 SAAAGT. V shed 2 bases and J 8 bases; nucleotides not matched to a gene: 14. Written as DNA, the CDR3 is TGTGCCAGCAGTTACCCTATGCGACAGGGTTCGGAAGGCTACACCTTC. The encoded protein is CASSYPMRQGSEGYTF.

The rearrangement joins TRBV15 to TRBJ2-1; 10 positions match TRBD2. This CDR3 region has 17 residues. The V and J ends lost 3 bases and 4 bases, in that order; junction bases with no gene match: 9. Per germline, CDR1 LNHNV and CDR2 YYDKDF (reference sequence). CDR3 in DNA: TGTGCCACCAGCAGCTACCGACGGACTAGCGGATACAATGAGCAGTTCTTC. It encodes CATSSYRRTSGYNEQFF.

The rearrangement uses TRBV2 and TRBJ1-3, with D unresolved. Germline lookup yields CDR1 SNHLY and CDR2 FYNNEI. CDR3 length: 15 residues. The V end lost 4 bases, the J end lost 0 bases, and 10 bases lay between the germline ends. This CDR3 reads CASSARLSSGNTIYF. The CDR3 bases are TGTGCCAGCAGTGCGCGGTTGAGCTCTGGAAACACCATATATTTT.

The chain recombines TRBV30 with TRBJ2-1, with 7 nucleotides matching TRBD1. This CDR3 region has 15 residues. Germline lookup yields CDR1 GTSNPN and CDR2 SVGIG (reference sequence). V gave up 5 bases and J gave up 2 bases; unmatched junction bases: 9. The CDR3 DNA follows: TGTGCCTGGGTTGCCGGGACAGTCCCCTACAATGAGCAGTTCTTC. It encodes CAWVAGTVPYNEQFF.

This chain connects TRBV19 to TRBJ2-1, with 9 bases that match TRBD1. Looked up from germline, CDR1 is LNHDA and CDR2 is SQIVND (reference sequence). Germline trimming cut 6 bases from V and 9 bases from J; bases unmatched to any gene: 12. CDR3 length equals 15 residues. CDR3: CASSYPATGGGEQFF. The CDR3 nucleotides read TGTGCCAGTAGCTACCCCGCAACAGGGGGCGGTGAGCAGTTCTTC.

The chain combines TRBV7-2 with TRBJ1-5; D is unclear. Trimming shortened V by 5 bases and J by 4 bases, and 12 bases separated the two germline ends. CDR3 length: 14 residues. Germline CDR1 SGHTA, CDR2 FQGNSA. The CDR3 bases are TGTGCCAGCAGCCTGACACCGGGGAATCAGCCCCAGCATTTT. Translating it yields CASSLTPGNQPQHF.

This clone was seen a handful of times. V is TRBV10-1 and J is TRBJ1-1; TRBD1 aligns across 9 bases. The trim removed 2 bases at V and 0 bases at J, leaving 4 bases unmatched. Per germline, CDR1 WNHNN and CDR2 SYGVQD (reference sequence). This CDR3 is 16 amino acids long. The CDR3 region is CASSETGGILNTEAFF. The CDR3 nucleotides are TGCGCCAGCAGTGAGACAGGGGGCATTCTGAACACTGAAGCTTTCTTT.

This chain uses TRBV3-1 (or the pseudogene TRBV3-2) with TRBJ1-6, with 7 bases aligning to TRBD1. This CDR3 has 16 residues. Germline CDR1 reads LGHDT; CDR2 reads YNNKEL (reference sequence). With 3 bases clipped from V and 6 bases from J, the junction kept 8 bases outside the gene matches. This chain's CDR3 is CASSQLQGRSNSPLHF. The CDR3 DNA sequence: TGTGCCAGCAGCCAGCTACAGGGGAGGTCTAATTCACCCCTCCACTTT.

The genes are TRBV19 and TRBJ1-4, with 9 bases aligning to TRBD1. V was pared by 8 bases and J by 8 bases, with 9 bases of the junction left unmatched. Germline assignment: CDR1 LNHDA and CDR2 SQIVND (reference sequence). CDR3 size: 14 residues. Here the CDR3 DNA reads TGTGCCAGTTCCCGGGACAGGGCGAGGGAAAAACTGTTTTTT. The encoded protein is CASSRDRAREKLFF.

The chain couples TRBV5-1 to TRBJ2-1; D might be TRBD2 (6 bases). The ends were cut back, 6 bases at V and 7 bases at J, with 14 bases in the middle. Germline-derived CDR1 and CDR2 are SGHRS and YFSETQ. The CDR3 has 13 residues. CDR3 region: CASKGLRGNEQFF. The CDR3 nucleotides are TGCGCCAGCAAGGGGCTCCGGGGGAATGAGCAGTTCTTC. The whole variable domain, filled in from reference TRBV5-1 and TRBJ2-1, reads KAGVTQTPRYLIKTRGQQVTLSCSPISGHRSVSWYQQTPGQGLQFLFEYFSETQRNKGNFPGRFSGRQFSNSRSEMNVSTLELGDSALYLCASKGLRGNEQFFGPGTRLTVL.

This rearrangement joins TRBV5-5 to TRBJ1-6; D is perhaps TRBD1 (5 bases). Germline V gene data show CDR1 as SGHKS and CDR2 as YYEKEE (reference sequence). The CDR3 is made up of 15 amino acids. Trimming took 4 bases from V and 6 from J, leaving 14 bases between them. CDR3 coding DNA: TGTGCCAGCAGCCTGACGACAGCTCCTAATTCACCCCTCCACTTT. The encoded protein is CASSLTTAPNSPLHF.

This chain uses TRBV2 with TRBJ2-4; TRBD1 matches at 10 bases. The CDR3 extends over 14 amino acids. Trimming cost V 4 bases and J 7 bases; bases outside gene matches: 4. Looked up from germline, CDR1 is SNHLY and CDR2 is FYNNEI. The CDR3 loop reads CASSGMGQGNIQYF. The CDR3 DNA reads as TGTGCCAGCAGTGGTATGGGACAGGGGAACATTCAGTACTTC.

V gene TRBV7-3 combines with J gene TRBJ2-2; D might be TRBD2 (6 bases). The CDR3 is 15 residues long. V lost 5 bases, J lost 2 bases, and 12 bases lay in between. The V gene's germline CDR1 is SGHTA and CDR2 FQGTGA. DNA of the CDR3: TGTGCCAGCAGCATCGACGGGAGAAACACCGGGGAGCTGTTTTTT. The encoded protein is CASSIDGRNTGELFF.

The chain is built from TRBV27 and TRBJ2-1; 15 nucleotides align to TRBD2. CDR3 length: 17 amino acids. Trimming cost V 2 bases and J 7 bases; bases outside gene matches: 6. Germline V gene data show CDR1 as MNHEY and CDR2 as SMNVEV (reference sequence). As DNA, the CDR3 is TGTGCCAGCAGTTTAAGGGGACTAGCGGGAGGTGATAATGAGCAGTTCTTC. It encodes CASSLRGLAGGDNEQFF.

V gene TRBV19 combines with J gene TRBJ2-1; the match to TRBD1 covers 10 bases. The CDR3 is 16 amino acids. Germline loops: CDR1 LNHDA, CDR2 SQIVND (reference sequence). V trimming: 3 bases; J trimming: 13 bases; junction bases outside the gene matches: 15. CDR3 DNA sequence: TGTGCCAGTAGTATCGTGACAGGGGGCGCGCTAGTGAGTCAGTTCTTC. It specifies CASSIVTGGALVSQFF.

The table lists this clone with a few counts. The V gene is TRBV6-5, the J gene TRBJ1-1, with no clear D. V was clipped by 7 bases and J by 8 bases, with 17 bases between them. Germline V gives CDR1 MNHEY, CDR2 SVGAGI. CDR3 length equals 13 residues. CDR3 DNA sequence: TGTGCCAGCATTAGCGACGGACTGCGGGAAGCTTTCTTT. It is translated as CASISDGLREAFF.

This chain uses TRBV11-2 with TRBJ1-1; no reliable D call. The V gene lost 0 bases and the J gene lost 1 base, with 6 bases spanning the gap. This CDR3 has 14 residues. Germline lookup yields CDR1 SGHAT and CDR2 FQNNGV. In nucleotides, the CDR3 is TGTGCCAGCAGCTTAGAACACCAGAACACTGAAGCTTTCTTT. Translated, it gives CASSLEHQNTEAFF.

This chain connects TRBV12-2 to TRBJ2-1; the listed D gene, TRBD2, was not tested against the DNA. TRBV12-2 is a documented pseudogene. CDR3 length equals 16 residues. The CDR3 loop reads CASRLAVPRLNNEQFF. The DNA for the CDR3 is TGTGCAAGTCGCTTAGCGGTTCCGCGACTTAACAATGAGCAGTTCTTC.

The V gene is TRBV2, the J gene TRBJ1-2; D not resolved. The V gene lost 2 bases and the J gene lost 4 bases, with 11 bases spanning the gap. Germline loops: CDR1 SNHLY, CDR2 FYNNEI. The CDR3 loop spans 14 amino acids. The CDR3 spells CASSEIGGSYGYTF. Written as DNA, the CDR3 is TGTGCCAGCAGTGAAATCGGAGGGAGCTATGGCTACACCTTC.